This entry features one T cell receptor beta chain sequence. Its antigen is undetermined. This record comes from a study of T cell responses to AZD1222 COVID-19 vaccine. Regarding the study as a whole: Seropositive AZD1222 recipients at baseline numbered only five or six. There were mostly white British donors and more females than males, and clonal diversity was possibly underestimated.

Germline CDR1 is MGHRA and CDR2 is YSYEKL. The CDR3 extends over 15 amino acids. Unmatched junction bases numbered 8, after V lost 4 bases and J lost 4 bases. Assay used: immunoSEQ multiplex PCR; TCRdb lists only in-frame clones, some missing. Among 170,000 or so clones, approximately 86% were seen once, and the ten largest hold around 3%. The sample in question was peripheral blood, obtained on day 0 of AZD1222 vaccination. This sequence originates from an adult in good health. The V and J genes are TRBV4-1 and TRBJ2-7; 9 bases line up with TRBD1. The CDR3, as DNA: TGCGCCAGCAGCCCGTACGGGACAGGGCAATACGAGCAGTACTTC. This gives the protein CASSPYGTGQYEQYF.